The clone carrying this T cell receptor beta chain has just one count. Its antigen remains unidentified. This entry is derived from a study of shared clonotypes between healthy human individuals. Study-level results: Sequencing depth was predicted to influence how clonotypes are shared among donors.

Trimming removed 3 bases from V and 1 base from J, with 9 bases in between. Germline lookup yields CDR1 SQVTM and CDR2 ANQGSEA. This CDR3 has 13 residues. Some 90 million PBMCs were counted before genomic DNA extraction. The assay ran at deep level. The protocol was immunoSEQ multiplex PCR, while the TCRdb copy is restricted to in-frame clones and leaves out a portion. The data show around 500,000 clones, around 79% seen once. The chain is built from TRBV29-1 and TRBJ1-2, with D tentatively TRBD1 (6 bases). The TCR sequence derives from a woman aged 35 to 49 in good health. Some clones in this sample may be carry-over from other donors' samples. Sequencing was carried out using PBMCs. The chain's CDR3 is CSVDRDINYGYTF. CDR3 DNA: TGCAGCGTTGACAGGGACATTAACTATGGCTACACCTTC.